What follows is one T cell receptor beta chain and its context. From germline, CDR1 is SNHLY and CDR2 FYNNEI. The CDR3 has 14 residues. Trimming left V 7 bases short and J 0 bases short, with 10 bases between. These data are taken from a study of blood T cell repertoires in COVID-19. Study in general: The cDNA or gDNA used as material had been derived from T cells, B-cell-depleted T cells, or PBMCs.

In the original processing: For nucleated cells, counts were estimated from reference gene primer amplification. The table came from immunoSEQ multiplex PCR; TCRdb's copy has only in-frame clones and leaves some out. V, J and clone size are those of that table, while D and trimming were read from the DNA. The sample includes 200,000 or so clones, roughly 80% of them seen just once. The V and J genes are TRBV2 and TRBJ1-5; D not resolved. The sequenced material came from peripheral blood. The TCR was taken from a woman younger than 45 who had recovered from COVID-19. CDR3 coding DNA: TGTGCCAGCATTCGGGAGCCTAGCAATCAGCCCCAGCATTTT. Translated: CASIREPSNQPQHF. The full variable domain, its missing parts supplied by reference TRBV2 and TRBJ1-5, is EPEVTQTPSHQVTQMGQEVILRCVPISNHLYFYWYRQILGQKVEFLVSFYNNEISEKSEIFDDQFSVERPDGSNFTLKIRSTKLEDSAMYFCASIREPSNQPQHFGDGTRLSIL.